This passage covers 21 T cell receptor beta chains from one sample sequenced in a study of T cell responses to AZD1222 COVID-19 vaccine. Repertoires were generated with immunoSEQ multiplex PCR, while TCRdb's copy carries only in-frame clones and drops some. The sample lists about 89,000 clones, about 90% occurring once. Material: peripheral blood, obtained 28 days after the second AZD1222 dose. All receptors derive from an adult who received the AZD1222 COVID-19 vaccine.

V is TRBV6-6 and J is TRBJ1-5; 7 bases align to TRBD1. The CDR3 extends over 15 amino acids. V shed 7 bases and J 2 bases; nucleotides not matched to a gene: 8. The germline gives CDR1 MNHNY, CDR2 SVGAGI (reference sequence). This CDR3 is CASTLGGTGNQPQHF. DNA for the CDR3: TGTGCCAGCACCCTGGGGGGGACAGGCAATCAGCCCCAGCATTTT.

The rearrangement links TRBV14 to TRBJ1-3; no definite D call. This CDR3 spans 16 amino acids. In germline, CDR1 is SGHDN, CDR2 FVKESK. V was clipped by 1 base and J by 2 bases, with 12 bases between them. Here the CDR3 reads CASSQGAQRTGNTIYF. The CDR3 DNA follows: TGTGCCAGCAGCCAAGGGGCCCAAAGAACTGGAAACACCATATATTTT.

The chain uses TRBV20-1 and TRBJ2-1; D unclear. The V end was cut by 5 bases, the J end by 8 bases, with 10 bases between. The V gene's germline CDR1 is DFQATT and CDR2 SNEGSKA (reference sequence). The CDR3 runs to 11 residues. In nucleotides, the CDR3 is TGCAGTGCTGGGGTGGTCGATGAGCAGTTCTTC. Protein: CSAGVVDEQFF.

This chain uses TRBV6-6 with TRBJ1-6; the D gene is possibly TRBD1 (6 bases). The CDR3 sequence is 13 residues long. Per the germline V gene, CDR1 is MNHNY and CDR2 is SVGAGI (reference sequence). Trimming stripped 11 bases from V and 7 bases from J, with 15 bases between. CDR3 nucleotide sequence: TGTGCCTCTTGGGACATACGGAATTCACCCCTCCACTTT. As protein: CASWDIRNSPLHF.

The rearrangement uses TRBV6-1 and TRBJ1-4, with TRBD1 matching 8 bases. CDR3 length: 16 residues. Germline V lookup: CDR1 MNHNS, CDR2 SASEGT. V dropped 1 base and J dropped 7; count of bases not matched to a gene: 8. The CDR3, as DNA: TGTGCCAGCAGTGAAGTAAGGGCAGGGGGCGGTGAAAAACTGTTTTTT. It codes for CASSEVRAGGGEKLFF.

The chain links TRBV5-6 to TRBJ1-2; D uncertain. Germline V gives CDR1 SGHDT, CDR2 YYEEEE. V lost 0 bases to trimming and J lost 2 bases, with 8 bases between them. The CDR3 loop spans 14 amino acids. The CDR3 spells CASSLEWENYGYTF. CDR3 nucleotide sequence: TGTGCCAGCAGCTTGGAGTGGGAAAACTATGGCTACACCTTC.

This chain links TRBV14 with TRBJ1-1; 8 bases agree with TRBD1. The CDR3 has 13 residues. Germline CDR1 and CDR2: SGHDN and FVKESK. The trim removed 4 bases at V and 10 bases at J, leaving 8 bases unmatched. The CDR3 reads CASSPQGGIGAFF. CDR3 in DNA: TGTGCCAGCAGCCCACAGGGGGGTATTGGAGCTTTCTTT. Full variable domain (rest looked up from reference TRBV14 and TRBJ1-1): EAGVTQFPSHSVIEKGQTVTLRCDPISGHDNLYWYRRVMGKEIKFLLHFVKESKQDESGMPNNRFLAERTGGTYSTLKVQPAELEDSGVYFCASSPQGGIGAFFGQGTRLTVV.

V gene TRBV5-5 combines with J gene TRBJ2-1; D gene ambiguous. Germline CDR1 reads SGHKS; CDR2 reads YYEKEE (reference sequence). V lost 1 base and J 13 bases, leaving 9 bases between the germline ends. The CDR3 runs 11 residues. In nucleotides, the CDR3 is TGTGCCAGCAGCTTGCAAGCGACCCAGTTCTTC. Translating it yields CASSLQATQFF. The full variable domain, with the rest looked up from reference TRBV5-5 and TRBJ2-1, is DAGVTQSPTHLIKTRGQQVTLRCSPISGHKSVSWYQQVLGQGPQFIFQYYEKEERGRGNFPDRFSARQFPNYSSELNVNALLLGDSALYLCASSLQATQFFGPGTRLTVL.

The chain uses TRBV28 and TRBJ1-6, with D tentatively TRBD1 (5 bases). This CDR3 region has 15 residues. Trimming shortened V by 2 bases and J by 3 bases, and 8 bases separated the two germline ends. Germline loops: CDR1 MDHEN, CDR2 SYDVKM. CDR3 sequence: CASSLAGGYNSPLHF. CDR3 DNA sequence: TGTGCCAGCAGTTTAGCCGGGGGCTATAATTCACCCCTCCACTTT.

This sequence joins TRBV18 and TRBJ2-1, with D perhaps TRBD2 (6 bases). Deletions cut 3 bases from V and 4 bases from J, with 13 bases between. CDR3 length: 15 residues. From germline, CDR1 is KGHSH and CDR2 LQKENI. This chain's CDR3 is CASSPGGPKYNEQFF. The CDR3 region has the DNA TGTGCCAGCTCACCGGGGGGACCAAAATACAATGAGCAGTTCTTC.

The CDR3 spells CASSARLAGRDEQFF. CDR3 nucleotides: TGTGCCAGCAGTGCCCGACTAGCGGGGAGGGATGAGCAGTTCTTC. This sequence joins TRBV27 and TRBJ2-1, with 11 bases that match TRBD2. The CDR3 spans 15 residues. The germline gives CDR1 MNHEY, CDR2 SMNVEV (reference sequence). V shed 5 bases and J 8 bases; nucleotides not matched to a gene: 8.

The chain is built from TRBV28 and TRBJ1-1; no clear D. The CDR3 spans 15 residues. Germline assignment: CDR1 MDHEN and CDR2 SYDVKM. V was trimmed by 1 base and J by 11 bases, leaving 20 bases between them. The CDR3 DNA sequence: TGTGCCAGCAGTTTATTCCGTCCGACGGGGTATGGCGCTTTCTTT. As protein: CASSLFRPTGYGAFF.

This clone was seen just once. The chain joins TRBV11-2 to TRBJ2-5, with 12 bases fitting TRBD2. Germline trimming cut 1 base from V and 5 bases from J; bases unmatched to any gene: 5. The CDR3 runs 16 residues. CDR1 and CDR2 from the germline V gene are SGHAT and FQNNGV. The CDR3 spells CASSLAGLAGRETQYF. DNA for the CDR3: TGTGCCAGCAGCTTAGCCGGACTAGCGGGACGGGAGACCCAGTACTTC.

J is TRBJ2-5 and V is TRBV28, with 9 bases identical to TRBD1. Germline V CDR1 and CDR2: MDHEN, SYDVKM. The CDR3 length is 16 residues. Trimming at V came to 6 bases and at J to 3 bases, leaving 11 bases not matched to a gene. As DNA, the CDR3 is TGTGCCAGCAGGTTAAACTCCGGGACAGGGAAAGAGACCCAGTACTTC. This codes for CASRLNSGTGKETQYF.

The gene calls are TRBV3-1 (or the pseudogene TRBV3-2) and TRBJ2-5, with D possibly matching TRBD2 (5 bases). This CDR3 contains 13 residues. Deletions cut 0 bases from V and 7 bases from J, with 9 bases between. Germline V CDR1 and CDR2: LGHDT, YNNKEL (reference sequence). CDR3 bases: TGTGCCAGCAGCCAAGAAGGACTGGGGACCCAGTACTTC. This translates into CASSQEGLGTQYF.

This chain connects TRBV11-3 to TRBJ2-1; 7 bases match TRBD1. V shed 5 bases, J shed 1 base, and the junction held 5 bases outside the gene matches. This CDR3 contains 15 residues. In germline, CDR1 is SGHNT, CDR2 YENEEA. The CDR3: CASSQDRDSYNEQFF. The CDR3 DNA is TGTGCCAGCAGCCAAGACAGGGATTCCTACAATGAGCAGTTCTTC.

V gene TRBV6-7 combines with J gene TRBJ1-2, with 8 positions matching TRBD1. TRBV6-7 is classed as an ORF, of uncertain function. The junction had 6 bases not matched to a gene; V was cut back by 2 bases and J by 4 bases. The CDR3 is 15 amino acids. This chain's CDR3 is CASSYPTGERYGYTF. For the CDR3, the DNA is TGTGCCAGCAGTTACCCGACAGGGGAGCGCTATGGCTACACCTTC.

CDR3 DNA sequence: TGTGCCAGCAGTGAAAGGGACAGGGTCTACGAGCAGTACTTC. Translated, it gives CASSERDRVYEQYF. The J gene is TRBJ2-7, the V gene TRBV25-1, with TRBD1 matching 9 bases. Trimming cost V 2 bases and J 3 bases; bases outside gene matches: 2. This CDR3 is 14 amino acids long. Germline V gene sequence: CDR1 MGHDK, CDR2 SYGVNS.

The chain is built from TRBV5-4 and TRBJ2-7, with 9 bases fitting TRBD1. The ends lost 4 bases at V and 3 bases at J; junction bases unmatched: 5. This CDR3 comprises 14 residues. The germline V gene encodes CDR1 SGHNT and CDR2 YYREEE (reference sequence). In DNA form, the CDR3 reads TGTGCCAGCAGCCCAGGGACAGGGAGCTACGAGCAGTACTTC. Its protein product is CASSPGTGSYEQYF.

The chain uses TRBV7-3 and TRBJ2-1; 7 nucleotides agree with TRBD2. V shed 5 bases, J shed 0 bases, and the junction held 7 bases outside the gene matches. CDR1 and CDR2 from the germline V gene are SGHTA and FQGTGA. This CDR3 contains 16 residues. CDR3 sequence (DNA): TGTGCCAGCAGCCCCAGCGGGGAGGGCTCCTACAATGAGCAGTTCTTC. Protein sequence: CASSPSGEGSYNEQFF.

The chain has TRBV5-5 and TRBJ2-7, with D possibly matching TRBD1 (6 bases). Germline V gives CDR1 SGHKS, CDR2 YYEKEE (reference sequence). The CDR3 loop spans 16 amino acids. The V end lost 3 bases, the J end lost 0 bases, and 16 bases lay between the germline ends. The CDR3 coding sequence is TGTGCCAGCAGCTCTAGGACAGAACGACCCTCCTACGAGCAGTACTTC. Its protein product is CASSSRTERPSYEQYF.